This T cell receptor beta chain emerged from a study of cytomegalovirus exposure and HLA in healthy donors (dated by TCRdb to the late 2010s). As for the study more broadly: An earlier analysis of roughly 610 of the donors reported 276 Gb of sequence data and 117 million unique TCR beta sequences obtained from around 190 million T cells. An early release that covered approximately 600 HLA-typed donors contained approximately 300 gigabases of sequencing data and some 87 million unique TCR sequences. Among the roughly 410 genotyped donors, approximately 81% belonged to the genetic ancestry cluster associated with self-reported Caucasian donors. The study aimed to test whether cataloging public T cell receptors could reveal signatures of past pathogen exposure. The study profiled the T cell repertoires of 550 to 700 subjects by immunosequencing and related them to cytomegalovirus serostatus. A separate validation cohort of roughly 130 different subjects was used in addition to the 666-subject first cohort. High-throughput TCR immunosequencing, statistical association of individual TCRs with disease status, and machine learning were combined to predict cytomegalovirus infection status. To study patterns of TCR occurrence, a later analysis re-analyzed previously published TCR beta repertoires from 666 donors and added high-resolution HLA genotyping. In the later analysis, no new phenotypic data were used to find candidate immune exposures; instead, reliance was placed on TCR beta sequences and their occurrence across donors. To decide whether each TCR beta V gene segment behaved as functional or pseudogenic, an earlier analysis of some 600 of the donors relied on high-throughput TCR beta sequencing. Donor age, sex, ethnicity and CMV serostatus were collected together with the repertoire data. A later genetic analysis took genome-wide SNP genotypes for about 55% of the 666 donors and used that subset as a discovery cohort. All discovery cohort repertoires had been generated on a single sequencing platform. Both class I and class II loci were covered by HLA typing, at four-digit resolution. Typing coverage differed by locus: A, B, C, DRB1 and DQB1 were typed in about 629-640 donors, DQA1 in roughly 500, DPA1 in some 610, and DPB1 in approximately 450. Roughly five DR-DQ haplotypes were handled as single units for association and clustering, since linkage in the cohort was strong. On average, over 200,000 unique TCR beta nucleotide sequences were sequenced per donor among 398 genotyped donors of the cohort, with roughly 18% of those sequences being non-productive.

General conclusions and limits of the study: Correlated functional status among segregating V segments might reflect linkage disequilibrium, but an unknown experimental factor could not be ruled out. In both the original and validation cohorts, the classifier was reported to diagnose cytomegalovirus status with high specificity and sensitivity. The 87-base-pair reads could not distinguish some IMGT-functional V segments, including TRBV6-2 and TRBV6-3, so those segments were excluded. A total of 150 or so TCR beta chains were listed by the study as associated with cytomegalovirus. Broadly in line with IMGT annotations, most TCR beta V segments showed up in productive rearrangements about 87% or about 30% of the time in an earlier analysis of approximately 640 of the donors. In vitro tests confirmed that a few of the cytomegalovirus-associated TCR beta chains recognize cytomegalovirus antigens. Most CMV-associated TCR beta chains appeared to be HLA-restricted in a later analysis, and the HLA associations seemed to be driven largely by CMV exposure. Most TCR sequences were seen in very few donors, while some public TCRs were found in many individuals. A further reported finding was that TCR beta sequences accurately predicted the HLA-A and HLA-B alleles for most subjects in the first cohort. A later analysis reported that several top co-occurrence clusters appeared linked to parvovirus B19, influenza, CMV and Epstein-Barr virus. The authors suggested that the approach could potentially be extended to other disease states and immunological phenotypes. In a later analysis, HLA-associated TCR beta chains showed more clonal expansion and lower generation probabilities than non-associated chains that were equally common. About 15 rarely observed V segments, including chromosome 9 orphons, were excluded from the earlier analysis of approximately 600 of the donors because counts were too low. Immune exposure information for the cohort was limited to CMV serostatus. According to a later analysis, TCR association rates differed among HLA loci, with DRB1 alleles showing the most associated TCRs and HLA-C alleles showing the fewest. In a later genetic analysis, a missense DCLRE1C variant was associated with V-gene and J-gene trimming of TCR beta chains, and the association was replicated in an independent cohort. Strong co-occurrence of HLA alleles, especially DR and DQ, made assigning TCR associations to individual alleles difficult. A later analysis associated around 16,000 TCR beta sequences with specific HLA alleles at a false discovery rate of 0.05. The cohort was sequenced for TCR beta chains only, and without alpha or paired-chain data the features that could be detected were limited. A cluster of highly shared sequence variants was judged likely to represent a technical artifact of the sequencing pipeline. Sequencing depth was assumed to be roughly uniform across donors in the presence/absence analyses, though that assumption may not hold. Compared with the approximately 670-donor mean, donors in an Asian-associated ancestry cluster had fewer N-insertions in productive TCRs, according to a later genetic analysis. Because HLA typing was missing for some donors at each locus, association tests included only the typed subset.

To note about this clone: The specificity of this receptor is unknown. There are no base qualities to consult, and no much larger clone falls within one base.

The germline V gene gives CDR1 as SGHNT and CDR2 as YENEEA. The CDR3 has 13 amino acids, counting the end cysteine and phenylalanine. Only CDR3 DNA is held: 39 bases, read in frame from base 1. V is pared back by 3 bases and J by 4 bases, with 9 bases lying between the germline termini. The library was generated by the immunoSEQ multiplex PCR assay. For the multiplex PCR, a mixture combining 60 forward primers for TCR Vbeta segments and 13 reverse primers for TCR Jbeta segments was used. The CDR3 region of rearranged TCR beta genes was amplified from genomic DNA with a multiplex PCR assay. The amplified TCR beta libraries were sequenced on the Illumina HiSeq System as 87-base-pair reads. The study's processing was this. In a later analysis, some 80 million unique TCR beta chains were counted across the roughly 670 repertoires, and around 10 million of these chains were shared by at least two donors. To remove PCR and sequencing errors, raw reads were error-corrected and collapsed into unique sequences using a nearest-neighbor algorithm that merged closely related sequences. CDR3 sequences were aligned to IMGT reference sequences to assign V, D and J gene segments. Each retained sequence needed at least a six-nucleotide match to both a V gene segment and a J gene segment. Rearrangements were classified as productive when the CDR3 lacked stop codons and remained in frame with V and J, and all other rearrangements were classified as non-productive. Following IMGT convention, CDR3 was defined as the stretch from the second conserved V-encoded cysteine up to the conserved J-encoded phenylalanine. In an earlier analysis of more than 550 of the donors, sequences lacking an unambiguous match to a single V gene segment were excluded. An earlier analysis of a few hundred of the donors called V segments functional above 56.7% productive rearrangements and segregating when the between-donor standard deviation exceeded 5%. A statistical classification framework was developed to diagnose cytomegalovirus status using the catalog of TCR beta chain sequences. V and J gene assignment, in a later analysis, came from comparing TCR nucleotide sequences with IMGT/GENE-DB human TR gene sequences. The TCRdist pipeline was used in a later analysis to assign CDR3 sequences and most-parsimonious VDJ recombination scenarios. In a later analysis, each TCR beta chain was defined by its CDR3 amino acid sequence together with its V-gene family, and reads lacking a unique V-gene family were excluded. A later analysis removed roughly 590 highly shared, low-generation-probability nucleotide sequences to deal with suspected cross-contamination and a sequencing artifact. In a later analysis, a clonal expansion index was calculated for each public chain from normalized within-repertoire ranks of inferred template counts. In a later analysis, generation probabilities were computed with a VDJ recombination model fitted to out-of-frame rearrangements, and the resulting probabilities were checked against IGoR. Hypergeometric tests were used in a later analysis to score TCR-TCR, TCR-HLA and TCR-CMV co-occurrence, with a repertoire-size bias correction applied to the TCR pairs. To estimate false discovery rates, a later analysis permuted the HLA or CMV assignments 20 times. In a later analysis, co-occurring TCRs were grouped with DBSCAN, and TCRdist sequence similarity was added when clustering was performed within HLA-allele-positive subsets. Co-occurrence clustering excluded repertoires with fewer than 30,000 or more than 120,000 public chains, plus five with anomalous nucleotide sharing. What TCRdb holds here is the immuneACCESS table cut down to in-frame rearrangements. Part of the clones is not present; checked against another copy, under half of the missing clones reflect an unresolved V gene, and the others are unexplained. V, J and clone size were drawn from that table, and D and trimming were deduced from the DNA. The sample yields some 160,000 clones; around 88% were counted once. Almost 2% of the sample comes from the top ten.

The cohort was made up of 500 to 850 healthy bone marrow donors. Cohort members were all nominally healthy when sampled, although unrecorded immune exposures were likely present. The donor was CMV seronegative and was included in the group of under 450 seronegative cohort members. A peripheral blood sample was provided by each donor, and peripheral blood mononuclear cells were used for TCR beta sequencing. Genomic DNA was extracted from the blood cell samples with the Qiagen DNeasy Blood Extraction Kit. Sequences were obtained from PBMCs. The chain is encoded by TRBV11-3 joined to TRBJ2-5; tentative D gene TRBD2, with 6 bases matching. This clonotype was sampled from a young woman in good health and CMV-seronegative. The CDR3 here reads CASSFSGAETQYF. In nucleotides, the sequence is TGTGCCAGCAGCTTTTCGGGAGCAGAGACCCAGTACTTC.